This entry is about one TCR beta chain. Profiling relied on immunoSEQ multiplex PCR, and the TCRdb table lists in-frame clones only, not all of them. The repertoire holds some 270,000 clones, 84% seen once, with roughly 3.2% in the top ten. The CDR3 is made up of 16 amino acids. Trimming took 3 bases from V and 7 from J; bases not matched to a gene: 8. Germline values: CDR1 MNHEY, CDR2 SMNVEV (reference sequence). This specimen comes from a study of blood T cell repertoires in COVID-19. Recovery among Cohort 3 donors was established by two negative PCRs, clearance, or symptom resolution. This sequence was found in a man aged 45-60 years who had recovered from COVID-19. The chain has TRBV27 and TRBJ2-3; 12 bases line up with TRBD2. The sequenced sample consisted of PBMCs or T cells enriched from blood (not recorded which). CDR3 residues: CASSLGLAGGLNTQYF. DNA for the CDR3: TGTGCCAGCAGTTTGGGGCTAGCGGGAGGGCTTAATACGCAGTATTTT.